This TCR beta chain is from a study of OX40 agonist ivuxolimab in advanced cancers. Study details: Administration of intravenous ivuxolimab to patients occurred every 2 weeks at 0.01 to 10 mg/kg.

Sequenced by immunoSEQ multiplex PCR; TCRdb stores in-frame clones only, minus some. The sample records 80,000 or so clones, about nine tenths being singletons. Overall study findings and caveats: Among the nonresponders, some also had low normalized T-cell clonal expansion.

CDR3 length equals 18 residues. CDR1 SGHAT and CDR2 FQNNGV come from the germline V gene. The germline V and J ends were trimmed by 2 bases and 5 bases, with 24 bases remaining between them. A note on this clone: Its antigen remains unidentified.

The source of this sequence is an adult with an advanced solid tumor such as melanoma, head and neck, liver or kidney cancer. The specimen comprised CD4+ or CD8+ T cells sorted from blood, sampled in a trial of the OX40 agonist ivuxolimab. This chain links TRBV11-2 with TRBJ2-5; a possible D gene is TRBD1 (6 bases). The CDR3: CASSLSGASGTLGETQYF. In DNA, the CDR3 is TGTGCCAGCAGCTTAAGTGGGGCTTCCGGGACACTTGGGGAGACCCAGTACTTC. The whole variable domain, filled in from reference TRBV11-2 and TRBJ2-5, reads EAGVAQSPRYKIIEKRQSVAFWCNPISGHATLYWYQQILGQGPKLLIQFQNNGVVDDSQLPKDRFSAERLKGVDSTLKIQPAKLEDSAVYLCASSLSGASGTLGETQYFGPGTRLLVL.